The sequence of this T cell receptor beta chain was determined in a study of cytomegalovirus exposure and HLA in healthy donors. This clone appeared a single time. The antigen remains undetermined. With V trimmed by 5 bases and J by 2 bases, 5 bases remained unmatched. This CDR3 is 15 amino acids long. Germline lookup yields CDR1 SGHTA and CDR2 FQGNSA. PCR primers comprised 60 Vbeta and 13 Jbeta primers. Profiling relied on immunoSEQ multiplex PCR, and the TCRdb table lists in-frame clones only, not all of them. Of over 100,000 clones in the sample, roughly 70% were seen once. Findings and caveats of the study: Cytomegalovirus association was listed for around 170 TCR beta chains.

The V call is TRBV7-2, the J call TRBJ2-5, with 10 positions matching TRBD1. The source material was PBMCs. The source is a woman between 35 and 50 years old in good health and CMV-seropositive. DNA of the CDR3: TGTGCCAGCAGCAAGGACAGGGGGGGGCAAGAGACCCAGTACTTC. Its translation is CASSKDRGGQETQYF.